Listed below are T cell receptor beta chains from one sample, sequenced in a study of OX40 agonist ivuxolimab in advanced cancers. Profiling relied on immunoSEQ multiplex PCR, and the TCRdb table lists in-frame clones only, not all of them. This repertoire shows 75,000 to 90,000 clones, approximately 84% found once; its top ten account for around 7.3%. The specimen was CD4+ or CD8+ T cells sorted from blood, collected in a trial of the OX40 agonist ivuxolimab. These TCRs come from an adult with an advanced solid tumor such as melanoma, head and neck, liver or kidney cancer. The CDR3 runs from the conserved cysteine through the conserved F or W. D genes are given only for firm matches. Not all rows give a size; the values are once, few, many and, for expanded clones, a class.

V gene: TRBV5-1; clone size: -; D gene: -; J gene: TRBJ1-2; CDR3 DNA: TGCGCCAGCAGCTCTGGTTCCAGTACGTCTGGCTACACCTTC; CDR3 protein: CASSSGSSTSGYTF
V gene: TRBV6-6; clone size: -; D gene: -; J gene: TRBJ1-1; CDR3 DNA: TGTGCCAGCAGTACACAGGGTGAAGCTTTCTTT; CDR3 protein: CASSTQGEAFF
V gene: TRBV2; clone size: -; D gene: TRBD1; J gene: TRBJ1-6; CDR3 DNA: TGTGCCAGCACGCCGGGACAGGGGCCCCTCCACTTT; CDR3 protein: CASTPGQGPLHF
V gene: TRBV9; clone size: -; D gene: -; J gene: TRBJ1-3; CDR3 DNA: TGTGCCAGCAGCCTCGATGAAGAGAGCCGATTTTATTTT; CDR3 protein: CASSLDEESRFYF
V gene: TRBV6-6; clone size: -; D gene: -; J gene: TRBJ2-7; CDR3 DNA: TGTGCCAGCCGGGACAACCTCGCCTACGAGCAGTACTTC; CDR3 protein: CASRDNLAYEQYF
V gene: TRBV16; clone size: -; D gene: TRBD1; J gene: TRBJ1-5; CDR3 DNA: TGTGCCAGCTCCCAATCGGACAGGAGTAATCAGCCCCAGCATTTT; CDR3 protein: CASSQSDRSNQPQHF
V gene: TRBV30; clone size: -; D gene: -; J gene: TRBJ1-1; CDR3 DNA: TGTGCCTGGAGTAAGGAAGGATTTGAAGCTTTCTTT; CDR3 protein: CAWSKEGFEAFF
V gene: TRBV5-1; clone size: -; D gene: -; J gene: TRBJ1-2; CDR3 DNA: TGCGCCAGCAGCTTTGAGGGGGTACCATATGGCTACACCTTC; CDR3 protein: CASSFEGVPYGYTF
V gene: TRBV7-2; clone size: -; D gene: -; J gene: TRBJ1-3; CDR3 DNA: TGTGCCAGCAGCACGAACTCTGGAAACACCATATATTTT; CDR3 protein: CASSTNSGNTIYF
V gene: TRBV5-6; clone size: -; D gene: -; J gene: TRBJ2-1; CDR3 DNA: TGTGCCAGCAGCATACGACACAATGAGCAGTTCTTC; CDR3 protein: CASSIRHNEQFF
V gene: TRBV29-1; clone size: -; D gene: TRBD1; J gene: TRBJ1-1; CDR3 DNA: TGCAGGATCGGGACAGGAATGAACACTGAAGCTTTCTTT; CDR3 protein: CRIGTGMNTEAFF
V gene: TRBV9; clone size: -; D gene: -; J gene: TRBJ2-7; CDR3 DNA: TGTGCCAGCAGCCCCTATCCGGGGACCCCTTACGAGCAGTACTTC; CDR3 protein: CASSPYPGTPYEQYF
V gene: TRBV19; clone size: -; D gene: -; J gene: TRBJ1-5; CDR3 DNA: TGTGCCAGTAGTATGGAGGGTGTAACAGGGCAGGGTCAGCCCCAGCATTTT; CDR3 protein: CASSMEGVTGQGQPQHF
V gene: TRBV30; clone size: -; D gene: -; J gene: TRBJ1-5; CDR3 DNA: TGTGCCTGGGCGGGCCAGAGCAATCAGCCCCAGCATTTT; CDR3 protein: CAWAGQSNQPQHF
V gene: TRBV1; clone size: -; D gene: -; J gene: TRBJ2-7; CDR3 DNA: TGCACCAGCAGCCAAGATCTATCGGGACAACCCGCCTACGAGCAGTACTTC; CDR3 protein: CTSSQDLSGQPAYEQYF
V gene: TRBV27; clone size: -; D gene: -; J gene: TRBJ1-2; CDR3 DNA: TGTGCCAGCAGTCCCTTTTTACCCGAGGGGTTTTCCTATGGCTACACCTTC; CDR3 protein: CASSPFLPEGFSYGYTF
V gene: TRBV29-1; clone size: -; D gene: TRBD2; J gene: TRBJ2-1; CDR3 DNA: TGCAGCGCCATACTAGCGGGGACCTACAATGAGCAGTTCTTC; CDR3 protein: CSAILAGTYNEQFF
V gene: TRBV7-2; clone size: -; D gene: -; J gene: TRBJ2-1; CDR3 DNA: TGTGCCAGCAGCTTAGAAATACGGTATGAGCAGTTCTTC; CDR3 protein: CASSLEIRYEQFF
V gene: TRBV21-1; clone size: -; D gene: -; J gene: TRBJ1-2; CDR3 DNA: TGTGCCAGCAGCAAAGCAGGGAACTATGGCTACACCTTC; CDR3 protein: CASSKAGNYGYTF
V gene: TRBV4-1; clone size: -; D gene: TRBD1; J gene: TRBJ1-2; CDR3 DNA: TGCGCCAGCAGCCAACCGGGACAGGGTGCGATGCGCTACACCTTC; CDR3 protein: CASSQPGQGAMRYTF
V gene: TRBV7-2; clone size: once; D gene: TRBD2; J gene: TRBJ2-3; CDR3 DNA: TGTGCCAGCAGCACAGCGGGGTTCACAGATACGCAGTATTTT; CDR3 protein: CASSTAGFTDTQYF
V gene: TRBV2; clone size: -; D gene: TRBD1; J gene: TRBJ2-1; CDR3 DNA: TGTGCCAGCAGTGGTCTTGAGGGACAGCACTACAATGAGCAGTTCTTC; CDR3 protein: CASSGLEGQHYNEQFF
V gene: TRBV7-2; clone size: -; D gene: -; J gene: TRBJ2-7; CDR3 DNA: TGTGCCAGCAGCATTACTAGGGTTGAGCAGTACTTC; CDR3 protein: CASSITRVEQYF
V gene: TRBV19; clone size: -; D gene: TRBD1; J gene: TRBJ1-5; CDR3 DNA: TGTGCCAGTAGTAGTGGGACAGTTAGCAATCAGCCCCAGCATTTT; CDR3 protein: CASSSGTVSNQPQHF
V gene: TRBV12-5; clone size: -; D gene: -; J gene: TRBJ2-7; CDR3 DNA: TGTGCTAGTGGTGCCTCCTACGAGCAGTACTTC; CDR3 protein: CASGASYEQYF
V gene: TRBV29-1; clone size: -; D gene: -; J gene: TRBJ2-7; CDR3 DNA: TGCAGCGTTGACCCCGGGGAGGAGCAGTACTTC; CDR3 protein: CSVDPGEEQYF
V gene: TRBV11-2; clone size: -; D gene: -; J gene: TRBJ2-7; CDR3 DNA: TGTGCCAGCAGCTTAGCGACAGTCCAATACTTC; CDR3 protein: CASSLATVQYF
V gene: TRBV2; clone size: -; D gene: -; J gene: TRBJ1-3; CDR3 DNA: TGTGCCAGCACGACTGGAAACACCATATATTTT; CDR3 protein: CASTTGNTIYF
V gene: TRBV6-1; clone size: -; D gene: -; J gene: TRBJ1-2; CDR3 DNA: TGTGCCAGCAGTGAGAGGGTGGAAACCTTC; CDR3 protein: CASSERVETF
V gene: TRBV19; clone size: once; D gene: -; J gene: TRBJ1-2; CDR3 DNA: TGTGCCAGTAAAAGAGGACAGACCCGGGGCTATGGCTACACCTTC; CDR3 protein: CASKRGQTRGYGYTF
V gene: TRBV5-1; clone size: -; D gene: -; J gene: TRBJ1-3; CDR3 DNA: TGCGCCAGCAGCTCCGGCGGTCCTTTCTCTGGAAACACCATATATTTT; CDR3 protein: CASSSGGPFSGNTIYF
V gene: TRBV30; clone size: -; D gene: -; J gene: TRBJ2-2; CDR3 DNA: TGTGCCTGGAGCCCGAACACCGGGGAGCTGTTTTTT; CDR3 protein: CAWSPNTGELFF
V gene: TRBV19; clone size: -; D gene: TRBD1; J gene: TRBJ1-5; CDR3 DNA: TGTGCCAGTAGTGGGCCGACAGGGCCCAATCAGCCCCAGCATTTT; CDR3 protein: CASSGPTGPNQPQHF
V gene: TRBV9; clone size: -; D gene: -; J gene: TRBJ2-3; CDR3 DNA: TGTGCCAGCAGCGTAGGCCAGCGTCAGACAGATACGCAGTATTTT; CDR3 protein: CASSVGQRQTDTQYF
V gene: TRBV6-5; clone size: -; D gene: -; J gene: TRBJ2-7; CDR3 DNA: TGTGCCAGCAGTTACAGCTCCTACGGGAACGAGCAGTACTTC; CDR3 protein: CASSYSSYGNEQYF
V gene: TRBV19; clone size: -; D gene: TRBD1; J gene: TRBJ1-3; CDR3 DNA: TGTGCCAGTAGTTACCAACAGGGGTATTATGGAAACACCATATATTTT; CDR3 protein: CASSYQQGYYGNTIYF
V gene: TRBV30; clone size: -; D gene: TRBD1; J gene: TRBJ1-1; CDR3 DNA: TGTGCCTGGAGCGGGACAGGGCTTGACACTGAAGCTTTCTTT; CDR3 protein: CAWSGTGLDTEAFF
V gene: TRBV5-4; clone size: -; D gene: -; J gene: TRBJ1-1; CDR3 DNA: TGTGCCAGCAGCTGGGACGGCACTGAAGCTTTCTTT; CDR3 protein: CASSWDGTEAFF
V gene: TRBV5-1; clone size: -; D gene: TRBD1; J gene: TRBJ2-4; CDR3 DNA: TGCGCCAGCAGCAGGGGACAGGGTTTAGACATTCAGTACTTC; CDR3 protein: CASSRGQGLDIQYF
V gene: TRBV30; clone size: many; D gene: -; J gene: TRBJ1-5; CDR3 DNA: TGTGCCTGGAGTGTACACATTAGCAATCAGCCCCAGCATTTT; CDR3 protein: CAWSVHISNQPQHF
V gene: TRBV7-2; clone size: once; D gene: -; J gene: TRBJ2-7; CDR3 DNA: TGTGCCAGCAGCTTAAGACAGTTTTACGAGCAGTACTTC; CDR3 protein: CASSLRQFYEQYF
V gene: TRBV6-1; clone size: -; D gene: TRBD2; J gene: TRBJ2-2; CDR3 DNA: TGTGCCAGCAGTGGACATCAGCGGGGCACCGGGGAGCTGTTTTTT; CDR3 protein: CASSGHQRGTGELFF
V gene: TRBV19; clone size: -; D gene: -; J gene: TRBJ1-6; CDR3 DNA: TGTGCCAGTAGCCCGGGGTGGGGGCCGAATAATTCACCCCTCCACTTT; CDR3 protein: CASSPGWGPNNSPLHF
V gene: TRBV4-3; clone size: -; D gene: TRBD1; J gene: TRBJ1-2; CDR3 DNA: TGCGCCAGCAGCCAAGGGCAGGGGGCGCGGTTGACCTATGGCTACACCTTC; CDR3 protein: CASSQGQGARLTYGYTF
V gene: TRBV5-6; clone size: -; D gene: TRBD2; J gene: TRBJ2-1; CDR3 DNA: TGTGCCAGCAGCTGGACTAGCGGGGGGTTGTACAATGAGCAGTTCTTC; CDR3 protein: CASSWTSGGLYNEQFF
V gene: TRBV30; clone size: -; D gene: TRBD1; J gene: TRBJ1-2; CDR3 DNA: TGTGCCTGGAGTGTGGGACAGAACTATGGCTACACCTTC; CDR3 protein: CAWSVGQNYGYTF
V gene: TRBV18; clone size: few; D gene: -; J gene: TRBJ1-2; CDR3 DNA: TGTGCCAGCTCACCAGCAGGGGCAAGTGGCTACACCTTC; CDR3 protein: CASSPAGASGYTF
V gene: TRBV7-2; clone size: -; D gene: -; J gene: TRBJ1-4; CDR3 DNA: TGTGCCAGCAGCACATATACAGGGAAAGATGAAAAACTGTTTTTT; CDR3 protein: CASSTYTGKDEKLFF
V gene: TRBV6-5; clone size: once; D gene: TRBD1; J gene: TRBJ1-2; CDR3 DNA: TGTGCCAGCAGTTACTCCCGAACCGGGACAGGGACTGCTTTTTCCTTC; CDR3 protein: CASSYSRTGTGTAFSF
V gene: TRBV15; clone size: -; D gene: TRBD2; J gene: TRBJ2-1; CDR3 DNA: TGTGCCACCAGCAGAGATAACCTCGGGACTAGCAGACCTGAGCAGTTCTTC; CDR3 protein: CATSRDNLGTSRPEQFF
V gene: TRBV5-1; clone size: -; D gene: -; J gene: TRBJ2-3; CDR3 DNA: TGCGCCAGCAGCTTGGGTTGGGGAAGCACAGATACGCAGTATTTT; CDR3 protein: CASSLGWGSTDTQYF
V gene: TRBV2; clone size: -; D gene: -; J gene: TRBJ2-5; CDR3 DNA: TGTGCCAGCACTTTTGTAGAGACCCAGTACTTC; CDR3 protein: CASTFVETQYF
V gene: TRBV18; clone size: -; D gene: TRBD2; J gene: TRBJ2-5; CDR3 DNA: TGTGCCAGCTCACAAATAGCGGGAGGGATCCAAGAGACCCAGTACTTC; CDR3 protein: CASSQIAGGIQETQYF